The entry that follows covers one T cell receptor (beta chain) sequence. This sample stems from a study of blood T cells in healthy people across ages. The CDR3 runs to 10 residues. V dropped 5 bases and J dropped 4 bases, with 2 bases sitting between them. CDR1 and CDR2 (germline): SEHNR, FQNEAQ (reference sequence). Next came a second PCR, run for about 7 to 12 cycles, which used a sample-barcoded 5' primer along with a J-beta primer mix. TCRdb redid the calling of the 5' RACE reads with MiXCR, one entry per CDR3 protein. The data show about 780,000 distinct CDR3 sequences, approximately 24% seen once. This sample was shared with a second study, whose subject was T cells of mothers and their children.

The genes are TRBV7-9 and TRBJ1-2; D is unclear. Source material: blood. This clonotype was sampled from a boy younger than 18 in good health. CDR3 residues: CASSSYGYTF. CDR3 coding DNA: TGTGCCAGCAGCAGCTATGGCTACACCTTC.